This T cell receptor beta chain was retrieved from a study of cytomegalovirus exposure and HLA in healthy donors. Overall study: HLA-typed donors contributed approximately 92 million unique TCRs, which were held in an early data release.

The table lists this clone with a few counts. Its antigen is still unknown. The PCR employed 60 Vbeta primers together with 13 Jbeta primers. Sequencing was performed with immunoSEQ multiplex PCR; in TCRdb, only in-frame clones are kept and a portion is missing. The sample lists over 150,000 clones, 75% to 85% seen once, with around 10% in the top ten. General study results and limits: Follow-up analysis later connected one missense variant in DCLRE1C with trimming of TCR beta V- and J-genes. Analysis performed later showed TCR beta chains linked to HLA being more clonally expanded than equally common others.

V lost 6 bases and J 5 bases, leaving 4 bases between the germline ends. This CDR3 has 9 amino acids. Germline V gene lookup returns CDR1 DFQATT and CDR2 SNEGSKA (reference sequence). Nominally healthy donors provided the samples, though records likely missed some immune exposures. The origin of this receptor is a man aged 50-59 years in good health and CMV-seropositive. The chain is built from TRBV20-1 and TRBJ1-2; no firm D call. The specimen was PBMCs. CDR3 sequence (DNA): TGCAGTGCCAATTATGGCTACACCTTC. It specifies CSANYGYTF.